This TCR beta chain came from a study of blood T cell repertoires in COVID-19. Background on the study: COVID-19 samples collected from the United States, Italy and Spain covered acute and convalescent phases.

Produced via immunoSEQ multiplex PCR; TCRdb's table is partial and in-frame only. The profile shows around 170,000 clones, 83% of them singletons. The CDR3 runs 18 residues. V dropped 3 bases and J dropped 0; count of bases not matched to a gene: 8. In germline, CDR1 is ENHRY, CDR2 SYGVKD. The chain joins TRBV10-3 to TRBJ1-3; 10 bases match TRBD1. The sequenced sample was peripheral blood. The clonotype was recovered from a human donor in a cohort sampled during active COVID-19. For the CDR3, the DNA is TGTGCCATCAGTGAACGGGGGACAGGGGACTTCTCTGGAAACACCATATATTTT. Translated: CAISERGTGDFSGNTIYF.